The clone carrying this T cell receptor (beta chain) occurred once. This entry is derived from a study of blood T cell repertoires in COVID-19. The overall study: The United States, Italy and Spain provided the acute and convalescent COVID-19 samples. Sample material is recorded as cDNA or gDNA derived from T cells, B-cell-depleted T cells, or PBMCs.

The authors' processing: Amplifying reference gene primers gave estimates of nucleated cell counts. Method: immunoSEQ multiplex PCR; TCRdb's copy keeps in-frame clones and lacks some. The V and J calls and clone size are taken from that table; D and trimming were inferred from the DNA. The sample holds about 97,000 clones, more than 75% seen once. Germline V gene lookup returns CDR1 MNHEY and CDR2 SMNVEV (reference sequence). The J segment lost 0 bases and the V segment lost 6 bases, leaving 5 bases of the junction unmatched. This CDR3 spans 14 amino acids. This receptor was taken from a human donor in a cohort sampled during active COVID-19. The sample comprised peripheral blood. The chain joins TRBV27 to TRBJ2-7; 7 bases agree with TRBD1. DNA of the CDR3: TGTGCCAGCAGGGTGGGACAGAACTCCTACGAGCAGTACTTC. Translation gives CASRVGQNSYEQYF.